Listed here are 31 T cell receptor beta chains from one sample, sequenced in a study of T cells in Graves' hyperthyroidism and ophthalmopathy. RNA transcripts provided the source from which TCR beta CDR3 regions were amplified. RT-PCR in the first round (using the HTBI primer set) targeted the TCR CDR3. TCRdb passed the multiplex PCR reads through MiXCR, listing each CDR3 protein once. The table lists 300,000 to 500,000 distinct CDR3 sequences, roughly an eighth of them singletons. Sequencing input: blood. These receptors all come from a man aged 45 to 65 with Graves' ophthalmopathy.

In its sample, this clonotype was seen many times. This sequence joins TRBV7-9 and TRBJ2-7, with TRBD2 matching over 9 bases. CDR3 length: 18 amino acids. The V segment lost 5 bases and the J segment 3 bases; nucleotides outside the gene matches: 17. Germline lookup yields CDR1 SEHNR and CDR2 FQNEAQ (reference sequence). The CDR3, as DNA: TGTGCCAGCAGCGGAGGCCCTAGCGGGACGACGTCAGGCTACGAGCAGTACTTC. Encoded protein: CASSGGPSGTTSGYEQYF.

This sequence joins TRBV7-2 and TRBJ1-4; D gene unclear. Germline-derived CDR1 and CDR2 are SGHTA and FQGNSA. The CDR3 has 14 amino acids. The V and J ends lost 5 bases and 8 bases respectively, with 15 bases between them. The CDR3 DNA reads as TGTGCCAGCAGCCCCAGACCCGGTAGCGAAAAACTGTTTTTT. Protein sequence: CASSPRPGSEKLFF. The variable domain in full, with the rest retrieved from reference TRBV7-2 and TRBJ1-4, is GAGVSQSPSNKVTEKGKDVELRCDPISGHTALYWYRQSLGQGLEFLIYFQGNSAPDKSGLPSDRFSAERTGGSVSTLTIQRTQQEDSAVYLCASSPRPGSEKLFFGSGTQLSVL.

This clonotype was detected many times. The chain links TRBV29-1 to TRBJ1-2, with D unresolved. The germline V gene has CDR1 SQVTM and CDR2 ANQGSEA. V lost 3 bases to trimming and J lost 0 bases, with 11 bases between them. The CDR3 sequence is 14 residues long. In DNA form, the CDR3 reads TGCAGCGTTGATTTGAGCGCAACTAACTATGGCTACACCTTC. Translated, it gives CSVDLSATNYGYTF.

This clonotype was observed many times. V gene TRBV27 combines with J gene TRBJ1-6; D may be TRBD1 (6 bases). The CDR3 covers 17 residues. The ends were cut back, 6 bases at V and 8 bases at J, with 23 bases in the middle. Germline lookup yields CDR1 MNHEY and CDR2 SMNVEV (reference sequence). CDR3 sequence: CASRPAGTQPRYSPLHF. The DNA of the CDR3 is TGTGCCAGCAGGCCAGCCGGGACACAACCACGATATTCACCCCTCCACTTT.

At least ten counts were recorded for this clonotype. The V and J genes are TRBV2 and TRBJ1-5; possible D gene TRBD1, 5 bases. V was shortened by 1 base and J by 6 bases, with 13 bases between the two germline ends. This CDR3 spans 15 amino acids. Germline CDR1 is SNHLY and CDR2 is FYNNEI. CDR3 residues: CASSEDVGEVQPQHF. The CDR3 DNA follows: TGTGCCAGCAGTGAAGATGTAGGGGAGGTTCAGCCCCAGCATTTT. Filled out from reference TRBV2 and TRBJ1-5, the complete variable domain reads EPEVTQTPSHQVTQMGQEVILRCVPISNHLYFYWYRQILGQKVEFLVSFYNNEISEKSEIFDDQFSVERPDGSNFTLKIRSTKLEDSAMYFCASSEDVGEVQPQHFGDGTRLSIL.

V gene TRBV6-1 combines with J gene TRBJ1-1; 7 bases line up with TRBD1. V lost 7 bases and J lost 6; bases outside the gene matches: 8. The CDR3 covers 13 residues. In germline, CDR1 is MNHNS, CDR2 SASEGT. The CDR3 region is CASTGGTGAEAFF. The CDR3 region has the DNA TGTGCCAGCACCGGGGGCACAGGGGCTGAAGCTTTCTTT.

In this sample, this clonotype turned up many times. The rearrangement links TRBV6-6 to TRBJ2-7; D is undetermined. V was pared by 0 bases and J by 3 bases, with 9 bases between. CDR1 is MNHNY, CDR2 SVGAGI, per germline (reference sequence). This CDR3 is built from 14 residues. The CDR3 region has the DNA TGTGCCAGCAGTTACTCGATTCCAGTCTACGAGCAGTACTTC. Translation gives CASSYSIPVYEQYF.

The sample holds many counts of this clonotype. The chain joins TRBV3-1 to TRBJ1-1, with unresolved D. V was cut by 8 bases and J by 11 bases, with 15 bases left in between. The CDR3 is 11 amino acids. In germline, CDR1 is LGHDT, CDR2 YNNKEL (reference sequence). CDR3 sequence reads: CASAHKLRAFF. The DNA for the CDR3 is TGTGCCAGCGCCCACAAATTGAGGGCTTTCTTT. The whole variable domain, remainder taken from reference TRBV3-1 and TRBJ1-1, is DTAVSQTPKYLVTQMGNDKSIKCEQNLGHDTMYWYKQDSKKFLKIMFSYNNKELIINETVPNRFSPKSPDKAHLNLHINSLELGDSAVYFCASAHKLRAFFGQGTRLTVV.

The gene calls are TRBV29-1 and TRBJ2-5; D gene unclear. Germline V gives CDR1 SQVTM, CDR2 ANQGSEA. The ends were cut back, 0 bases at V and 5 bases at J, with 10 bases in the middle. The CDR3 runs to 13 residues. CDR3 DNA sequence: TGCAGCGTTGAAGAAGGTCATCGGGAGACCCAGTACTTC. It specifies CSVEEGHRETQYF. Drawing the rest from reference TRBV29-1 and TRBJ2-5, the complete variable domain is SAVISQKPSRDICQRGTSLTIQCQVDSQVTMMFWYRQQPGQSLTLIATANQGSEATYESGFVIDKFPISRPNLTFSTLTVSNMSPEDSSIYLCSVEEGHRETQYFGPGTRLLVL.

This clonotype was seen at least ten times. The chain employs TRBV6-1 and TRBJ2-2; 10 positions match TRBD1. CDR3 size: 16 residues. CDR1 is MNHNS, CDR2 SASEGT, per germline. J was trimmed by 3 bases and V by 7 bases; bases with no gene match: 8. CDR3 DNA: TGTGCCAGCAAATACCCGGGACAGGGGTACACCGGGGAGCTGTTTTTT. This translates into CASKYPGQGYTGELFF.

This clonotype was detected many times. The chain joins TRBV20-1 to TRBJ2-2, with a weak D call TRBD1 (8 bases). V was trimmed by 5 bases and J by 4 bases, leaving 17 bases between them. The CDR3 consists of 15 residues. CDR1 and CDR2 (germline): DFQATT, SNEGSKA (reference sequence). The CDR3 spells CSARGRDRGTGELFF. Here the CDR3 DNA reads TGCAGTGCTCGCGGGAGAGACAGGGGCACCGGGGAGCTGTTTTTT.

The sample holds many counts of this clonotype. The V gene is TRBV30, the J gene TRBJ2-7, with D tentatively TRBD2 (7 bases). The V and J ends lost 0 bases and 3 bases respectively, with 15 bases between them. CDR1 is GTSNPN, CDR2 SVGIG, per germline (reference sequence). CDR3 length: 15 amino acids. The CDR3 is CAWSVQGLPNYEQYF. The CDR3 coding sequence is TGTGCCTGGAGTGTACAGGGACTACCGAACTACGAGCAGTACTTC.

The sample holds many counts of this clonotype. The chain is built from TRBV2 and TRBJ2-1, with TRBD2 matching over 7 bases. The J segment lost 6 bases and the V segment lost 7 bases, leaving 21 bases of the junction unmatched. The length of the CDR3 is 18 residues. CDR1 is SNHLY and CDR2 is FYNNEI in the germline V gene. The CDR3 nucleotides read TGTGCCAGCAACGGTCCTAGCGGCGCGACCCTCCTCGTCAATGAGCAGTTCTTC. This gives the protein CASNGPSGATLLVNEQFF.

This clonotype was seen at least ten times. The chain employs TRBV4-1 and TRBJ2-1; D unresolved. The V end was cut by 1 base, the J end by 4 bases, with 11 bases between. Germline assignment: CDR1 MGHRA and CDR2 YSYEKL. The CDR3 runs to 15 residues. This CDR3 is CASSQGAQVYNEQFF. As DNA, the CDR3 is TGCGCCAGCAGCCAAGGGGCGCAGGTTTACAATGAGCAGTTCTTC.

Ten or more counts support this clonotype. The V and J genes are TRBV30 and TRBJ2-7; D perhaps matches TRBD2 (6 bases). CDR1 is GTSNPN and CDR2 is SVGIG in the germline V gene (reference sequence). Deletions cut 3 bases from V and 0 bases from J, with 12 bases between. The CDR3 spans 14 residues. CDR3 in amino acids: CAWRSRTNSYEQYF. Here the CDR3 DNA reads TGTGCCTGGAGGTCCCGGACTAACTCCTACGAGCAGTACTTC. The full variable domain, its missing parts supplied by reference TRBV30 and TRBJ2-7, is SQTIHQWPATLVQPVGSPLSLECTVEGTSNPNLYWYRQAAGRGLQLLFYSVGIGQISSEVPQNLSASRPQDRQFILSSKKLLLSDSGFYLCAWRSRTNSYEQYFGPGTRLTVT.

The table lists this clonotype with a few counts. At one end the junction does not follow the germline gene, possibly because of a read error. The chain recombines TRBV10-3 with TRBJ2-5; TRBD1 aligns across 11 bases. This CDR3 is built from 12 residues. Germline values: CDR1 ENHRY, CDR2 SYGVKD. CDR3 in DNA: TGTGCCATCAAGGGGACAGGGGGGCCGCCCCACTTC. Its protein product is CAIKGTGGPPHF.

The rearrangement uses TRBV18 and TRBJ1-4, with TRBD1 matching over 7 bases. V lost 3 bases, J lost 6 bases, and 7 bases stayed unmatched. The V gene's germline CDR1 is KGHSH and CDR2 LQKENI. This CDR3 region has 15 residues. The CDR3 DNA is TGTGCCAGCTCACCCTTGGTTACAGGGGATGAAAAACTGTTTTTT. It is translated as CASSPLVTGDEKLFF.

The chain couples TRBV28 to TRBJ1-5; D gene ambiguous. V was pared by 7 bases and J by 4 bases, with 14 bases between. This CDR3 contains 14 residues. CDR1 is MDHEN and CDR2 is SYDVKM in the germline V gene. CDR3 loop: CASIRGIGNQPQHF. DNA for the CDR3: TGTGCCAGCATTCGGGGAATAGGGAATCAGCCCCAGCATTTT. The full variable domain, in which reference TRBV28 and TRBJ1-5 provide the parts outside the CDR3, is DVKVTQSSRYLVKRTGEKVFLECVQDMDHENMFWYRQDPGLGLRLIYFSYDVKMKEKGDIPEGYSVSREKKERFSLILESASTNQTSMYLCASIRGIGNQPQHFGDGTRLSIL.

This clonotype was observed many times. This chain uses TRBV6-1 with TRBJ2-1; 13 nucleotides line up with TRBD2. From germline, CDR1 is MNHNS and CDR2 SASEGT. This CDR3 region has 16 residues. Trimming took 8 bases from V and 2 from J; bases not matched to a gene: 6. CDR3 amino acids: CASARLAGGAYNEQFF. CDR3 in DNA: TGTGCCAGCGCGCGACTAGCGGGAGGAGCCTACAATGAGCAGTTCTTC.

Worth noting for this clonotype: A much larger clone is a single base away; this may be a read error. As DNA, the CDR3 is TGTGCCAGCGCGAGCGGGGGCGGAACCGGGGAGCTGGTTTTT. It translates to CASASGGGTGELVF. This chain uses TRBV2 with TRBJ2-2; the match to TRBD2 covers 8 bases. Germline-derived CDR1 and CDR2 are SNHLY and FYNNEI. This CDR3 has 14 amino acids.

A few counts support this clonotype. The CDR3 reads CASSLGRTGNEQFF. In DNA form, the CDR3 reads TGTGCCAGCAGCTTGGGGCGGACGGGCAATGAGCAGTTCTTC. J is TRBJ2-1 and V is TRBV11-3; possibly TRBD1 for D (5 bases). V lost 3 bases and J lost 6, with 12 bases in between. The germline V gene has CDR1 SGHNT and CDR2 YENEEA. The CDR3 contains 14 residues. Full variable domain (outside the CDR3, taken from reference TRBV11-3 and TRBJ2-1): EAGVVQSPRYKIIEKKQPVAFWCNPISGHNTLYWYLQNLGQGPELLIRYENEEAVDDSQLPKDRFSAERLKGVDSTLKIQPAELGDSAVYLCASSLGRTGNEQFFGPGTRLTVL.

In this sample, this clonotype turned up many times. The chain carries TRBV18 and TRBJ2-7; 10 bases fit TRBD2. Germline loops: CDR1 KGHSH, CDR2 LQKENI. Trimming at V came to 0 bases and at J to 4 bases, leaving 3 bases not matched to a gene. This CDR3 is built from 15 residues. The CDR3 sequence is CASSPPQREGYEQYF. Here the CDR3 DNA reads TGTGCCAGCTCACCACCCCAGCGGGAGGGATACGAGCAGTACTTC.

The rearrangement uses TRBV6-1 and TRBJ1-2; tentative D call: TRBD1 (5 bases). The CDR3 sequence is 15 residues long. Germline CDR1 MNHNS, CDR2 SASEGT. Deletions cut 4 bases from V and 5 bases from J, with 17 bases between. CDR3 protein: CASSVAPRAEYGYTF. Here the CDR3 DNA reads TGTGCCAGCAGTGTCGCCCCCAGGGCAGAATATGGCTACACCTTC.

This clonotype was counted ten times or more. V is TRBV20-1 and J is TRBJ1-4; TRBD1 might be the D (5 bases). Deletions cut 6 bases from V and 13 bases from J, with 27 bases between. The V gene's germline CDR1 is DFQATT and CDR2 SNEGSKA (reference sequence). This CDR3 has 15 amino acids. CDR3 coding DNA: TGCAGTGCGAGGCAGGCTCAGAGGGGCTTCGGTAGACTGTTTTTT. Translated, it gives CSARQAQRGFGRLFF.

This clonotype was detected a few times. This chain links TRBV19 with TRBJ1-5, with no clear D. The CDR3 sequence is 19 residues long. The germline V gene encodes CDR1 LNHDA and CDR2 SQIVND (reference sequence). The germline V and J ends were trimmed by 5 bases and 0 bases, with 23 bases remaining between them. CDR3 nucleotide sequence: TGTGCCAGTAGTGCCCGACACAAAACGGAGAGAAATAGCAATCAGCCCCAGCATTTT. It yields the protein CASSARHKTERNSNQPQHF. Filled out from reference TRBV19 and TRBJ1-5, the complete variable domain reads DGGITQSPKYLFRKEGQNVTLSCEQNLNHDAMYWYRQDPGQGLRLIYYSQIVNDFQKGDIAEGYSVSREKKESFPLTVTSAQKNPTAFYLCASSARHKTERNSNQPQHFGDGTRLSIL.

This clonotype has just a few counts. The rearrangement uses TRBV6-2 or TRBV6-3 and TRBJ1-4; 10 bases are shared with TRBD1. The CDR3 runs 14 residues. Unmatched junction bases numbered 5, after V lost 10 bases and J lost 3 bases. From germline, CDR1 is MNHEY and CDR2 SVGEGT. The CDR3 nucleotides read TGTGCCACCGGACAGGGGGTATCTAATGAAAAACTGTTTTTT. Translated, it gives CATGQGVSNEKLFF.

The chain carries TRBV5-6 and TRBJ2-1; TRBD1 matches at 9 bases. Germline-derived CDR1 and CDR2 are SGHDT and YYEEEE. Trimming took 3 bases from V and 6 from J; bases not matched to a gene: 4. The CDR3 sequence is 14 residues long. CDR3: CASSSGTGINEQFF. The CDR3 DNA sequence: TGTGCCAGCAGCTCCGGGACAGGGATCAATGAGCAGTTCTTC. The full variable domain, with the rest looked up from reference TRBV5-6 and TRBJ2-1, is DAGVTQSPTHLIKTRGQQVTLRCSPKSGHDTVSWYQQALGQGPQFIFQYYEEEERQRGNFPDRFSGHQFPNYSSELNVNALLLGDSALYLCASSSGTGINEQFFGPGTRLTVL.

The chain carries TRBV15 and TRBJ2-2, with D perhaps matching TRBD1 (6 bases). Trimming pared 0 bases from V and 4 bases from J, leaving 12 bases between. The CDR3 has 16 residues. The germline V gene encodes CDR1 LNHNV and CDR2 YYDKDF (reference sequence). The CDR3 region is CATSREGARGTGELFF. The DNA of the CDR3 is TGTGCCACCAGCAGAGAGGGGGCTAGGGGCACCGGGGAGCTGTTTTTT. Full variable domain (outside the CDR3, taken from reference TRBV15 and TRBJ2-2): DAMVIQNPRYQVTQFGKPVTLSCSQTLNHNVMYWYQQKSSQAPKLLFHYYDKDFNNEADTPDNFQSRRPNTSFCFLDIRSPGLGDTAMYLCATSREGARGTGELFFGEGSRLTVL.

This clonotype was picked up many times. The J gene is TRBJ2-7, the V gene TRBV11-2; a possible D gene is TRBD2 (6 bases). Germline V CDR1 and CDR2: SGHAT, FQNNGV. Trimming cost V 1 base and J 2 bases, with 12 bases left between them. This CDR3 spans 15 amino acids. CDR3 in DNA: TGTGCCAGCAGCTTAGCGGGGTGGGGGGCCTACGAGCAGTACTTC. Residues: CASSLAGWGAYEQYF.

This clonotype was picked up many times. CDR3 sequence (DNA): TGTGCCAGCAGTCACGGACTGCAAACCTCAGCCTACGAGCAGTACTTC. Protein sequence: CASSHGLQTSAYEQYF. The rearrangement uses TRBV27 and TRBJ2-7; D is possibly TRBD2 (5 bases). Germline V CDR1 and CDR2: MNHEY, SMNVEV (reference sequence). V was cut by 5 bases and J by 2 bases, with 19 bases left in between. This CDR3 region has 16 residues.

Only a few counts were recorded for this clonotype. The V call is TRBV14, the J call TRBJ2-2; D may be TRBD1 (5 bases). In germline, CDR1 is SGHDN, CDR2 FVKESK. The V and J ends lost 3 bases and 3 bases respectively, with 14 bases between them. This CDR3 comprises 16 residues. The CDR3 DNA sequence: TGTGCCAGCAGCCAGGTTCAGGGAAGGGACACCGGGGAGCTGTTTTTT. Amino acid sequence: CASSQVQGRDTGELFF.